One and the same sample provided the 16 T cell receptor beta chains below, sequenced in a study of cytomegalovirus exposure and HLA in healthy donors. In the PCR, 60 Vbeta and 13 Jbeta primers were used. Clones were sequenced by immunoSEQ multiplex PCR, and TCRdb holds only the in-frame ones, with some missing. The table has around 150,000 clones, about three fifths seen once. The sample comprised PBMCs. Every receptor here comes from a male donor in good health and CMV-seronegative.

V gene TRBV30 combines with J gene TRBJ2-3, with 7 bases identical to TRBD2. The CDR3 is 13 residues long. V shed 3 bases, J shed 6 bases, and the junction held 6 bases outside the gene matches. Germline CDR1 and CDR2: GTSNPN and SVGIG (reference sequence). The chain's CDR3 is CAWSVRTRDTQYF. The CDR3 DNA follows: TGTGCCTGGAGCGTCCGGACTAGGGATACGCAGTATTTT.

This clone was counted only a few times. The chain carries TRBV6-5 and TRBJ1-5; possibly TRBD1 for D (5 bases). V lost 5 bases, J lost 0 bases, and 8 bases lay in between. Germline lookup yields CDR1 MNHEY and CDR2 SVGAGI. The CDR3 sequence is 14 residues long. CDR3 in amino acids: CASSGQGSNQPQHF. The CDR3 DNA reads TGTGCCAGCAGTGGGCAGGGTAGCAATCAGCCCCAGCATTTT.

This clone has more than one count but fewer than ten. The chain has TRBV28 and TRBJ2-1, with TRBD2 identical over 8 bases. Germline-derived CDR1 and CDR2 are MDHEN and SYDVKM. The CDR3 is 16 residues long. V was pared by 6 bases and J by 5 bases, with 12 bases of the junction left unmatched. For the CDR3, the DNA is TGTGCCAGCAGCTTTCTCGGGTCGGGGGGGAACAATGAGCAGTTCTTC. Protein product: CASSFLGSGGNNEQFF.

V and J are TRBV7-2 and TRBJ2-5, with 9 bases identical to TRBD2. Germline values: CDR1 SGHTA, CDR2 FQGNSA. V shed 5 bases and J 2 bases; nucleotides not matched to a gene: 9. There are 16 residues in the CDR3. CDR3 sequence reads: CASSAMGLAGQETQYF. CDR3 bases: TGTGCCAGCAGCGCCATGGGGCTAGCGGGGCAAGAGACCCAGTACTTC.

By share, this clone ranks as medium-sized. Other DNA sequences in this specimen translate into the identical CDR3. J is TRBJ1-1 and V is TRBV5-6; D gene uncertain. Germline values: CDR1 SGHDT, CDR2 YYEEEE. The V end was cut by 2 bases, the J end by 5 bases, with 7 bases between. CDR3 length: 12 residues. The CDR3 DNA is TGTGCCAGCAGCTTAAGAGGTACTGAAGCTTTCTTT. Its translation is CASSLRGTEAFF.

The chain combines TRBV12-5 with TRBJ1-3, with 7 bases fitting TRBD1. Unmatched junction bases numbered 9, after V lost 7 bases and J lost 6 bases. Looked up from germline, CDR1 is LGHNT and CDR2 is FRNRAP. The CDR3 runs 14 residues. In DNA, the CDR3 is TGTGCTAGTGATAGGGGACAGTCGGCAAACACCATATATTTT. This codes for CASDRGQSANTIYF.

This chain connects TRBV29-1 to TRBJ2-2, with D maybe TRBD1 (6 bases). Germline CDR1 is SQVTM and CDR2 is ANQGSEA. The V end was cut by 5 bases, the J end by 4 bases, with 23 bases between. This CDR3 contains 17 residues. The CDR3 loop is CSVRRKTRTASTGELFF. For the CDR3, the DNA is TGCAGCGTTAGGCGCAAAACGAGGACAGCCAGCACCGGGGAGCTGTTTTTT.

The chain couples TRBV21-1 to TRBJ1-5. TRBV21-1 is termed a pseudogene. CDR3 length: 16 residues. CDR3 in DNA: TGTGCCAGCAGCACCCACTATACGGTTAGCAATCAGCCCCAGCATTTT. This encodes CASSTHYTVSNQPQHF.

The gene calls are TRBV9 and TRBJ1-5, with D possibly being TRBD1 (5 bases). The V gene's germline CDR1 is SGDLS and CDR2 YYNGEE. V lost 0 bases, J lost 7 bases, and 14 bases lay in between. The CDR3 has 15 amino acids. The CDR3 DNA reads TGTGCCAGCAGCGTAGGGGACTGGGACGAGCAGCCCCAGCATTTT. This sequence encodes CASSVGDWDEQPQHF.

Only a few counts were recorded for this clone. J is TRBJ2-5 and V is TRBV11-2; TRBD1 aligns across 10 bases. The ends lost 4 bases at V and 5 bases at J; junction bases unmatched: 7. Germline loops: CDR1 SGHAT, CDR2 FQNNGV. This CDR3 region has 15 residues. CDR3 protein: CASSSQRTGGETQYF. CDR3 sequence (DNA): TGTGCCAGCAGCTCCCAAAGGACAGGGGGGGAGACCCAGTACTTC.

The rearrangement uses TRBV6-1 and TRBJ2-2; TRBD1 is a possible D gene (6 bases). This CDR3 is built from 14 residues. V was cut by 6 bases and J by 0 bases, with 8 bases left in between. CDR1 is MNHNS and CDR2 is SASEGT in the germline V gene. The CDR3 nucleotides are TGTGCCAGCAGACAGGGACCGAACACCGGGGAGCTGTTTTTT. It is translated as CASRQGPNTGELFF.

The CDR3 sequence: CASSQERASYEQYF. The CDR3 nucleotides are TGTGCCAGTAGTCAAGAGCGGGCCTCCTACGAGCAGTACTTC. The chain joins TRBV19 to TRBJ2-7; tentative D call: TRBD2 (6 bases). Per the germline V gene, CDR1 is LNHDA and CDR2 is SQIVND (reference sequence). The CDR3 is made up of 14 amino acids. V shed 5 bases and J shed 0 bases, with 11 bases lying between them.

This clone appeared a single time. The J gene is TRBJ2-1, the V gene TRBV5-6; D may be TRBD2 (5 bases). The length of the CDR3 is 12 residues. V lost 4 bases and J lost 7, with 9 bases in between. The germline V gene encodes CDR1 SGHDT and CDR2 YYEEEE. DNA of the CDR3: TGTGCCAGCAGCCCCACGGGGAATGAGCAGTTCTTC. This sequence encodes CASSPTGNEQFF. Full variable domain (outside the CDR3, taken from reference TRBV5-6 and TRBJ2-1): DAGVTQSPTHLIKTRGQQVTLRCSPKSGHDTVSWYQQALGQGPQFIFQYYEEEERQRGNFPDRFSGHQFPNYSSELNVNALLLGDSALYLCASSPTGNEQFFGPGTRLTVL.

This clone is a singleton in its sample. The rearrangement joins TRBV10-3 to TRBJ1-3, with D hard to call. V lost 2 bases and J lost 0, with 5 bases in between. The CDR3 has 14 residues. Germline V lookup: CDR1 ENHRY, CDR2 SYGVKD. The CDR3 region is CAISELSSGNTIYF. Written as DNA, the CDR3 is TGTGCCATCAGTGAGCTGAGCTCTGGAAACACCATATATTTT.

The chain's CDR3 is CASSQGSAGASYEQYF. Here the CDR3 DNA reads TGCGCCAGCAGCCAAGGCTCAGCGGGGGCCTCCTACGAGCAGTACTTC. The chain joins TRBV4-1 to TRBJ2-7; 8 bases fit TRBD2. Unmatched junction bases numbered 5, after V lost 1 base and J lost 0 bases. Germline V CDR1 and CDR2: MGHRA, YSYEKL. This CDR3 is 16 amino acids long.

V is TRBV11-2 and J is TRBJ2-7, with 10 bases matching TRBD1. Germline CDR1 SGHAT, CDR2 FQNNGV. V was clipped by 1 base and J by 5 bases; unmatched bases: 8. The CDR3 contains 16 residues. CDR3 sequence reads: CASSLGLDRGKHEQYF. The CDR3 bases are TGTGCCAGCAGCTTAGGGTTGGACAGGGGGAAGCACGAGCAGTACTTC. Complete variable domain (other parts from reference TRBV11-2 and TRBJ2-7): EAGVAQSPRYKIIEKRQSVAFWCNPISGHATLYWYQQILGQGPKLLIQFQNNGVVDDSQLPKDRFSAERLKGVDSTLKIQPAKLEDSAVYLCASSLGLDRGKHEQYFGPGTRLTVT.